This entry lists 24 T cell receptor beta chains sequenced from one sample in a study of T cells after yellow fever vaccination. Each CDR3 protein is one row after TCRdb ran MiXCR on the 5' RACE reads. The repertoire includes around 300,000 distinct CDR3 sequences, about 4% of them detected once, and roughly 25% sits in the top ten. Sequenced material: PBMCs, taken 5 days after the yellow fever booster vaccination. These receptor sequences come from a man younger than 35 who received the YFV17D yellow fever vaccine.

This sequence joins TRBV6-2 or TRBV6-3 and TRBJ1-5; D gene unclear. This CDR3 is built from 14 residues. Germline V gene data show CDR1 as MNHEY and CDR2 as SVGEGT. Trimming removed 5 bases at V and 5 bases at J, with 13 bases between. CDR3 nucleotides: TGTGCCAGCAGTCTCAACGGAGTGTATCAGCCCCAGCATTTT. Protein product: CASSLNGVYQPQHF.

This clonotype appeared many times. The V call is TRBV10-3, the J call TRBJ2-5; maybe TRBD1 (5 bases). Germline CDR1 ENHRY, CDR2 SYGVKD. The CDR3 is made up of 14 amino acids. V lost 6 bases, J lost 2 bases, and 13 bases lay in between. In nucleotides, the CDR3 is TGTGCCATCAGCAGGGCGACCCTACAAGAGACCCAGTACTTC. It encodes CAISRATLQETQYF.

This clonotype was detected ten times or more. The chain combines TRBV27 with TRBJ2-3; TRBD1 matches at 10 bases. This CDR3 region has 15 residues. Per the germline V gene, CDR1 is MNHEY and CDR2 is SMNVEV (reference sequence). The V gene end was trimmed by 4 bases and the J gene end by 3 bases; junction bases not matched to a gene: 4. CDR3 sequence (DNA): TGTGCCAGCAGTTGGACAGGGGGACGGACAGATACGCAGTATTTT. It encodes CASSWTGGRTDTQYF.

At least ten counts were recorded for this clonotype. The rearrangement joins TRBV28 to TRBJ1-1; 7 bases align to TRBD1. Germline V gene data show CDR1 as MDHEN and CDR2 as SYDVKM. J was trimmed by 3 bases and V by 3 bases; bases with no gene match: 7. This CDR3 contains 15 residues. The DNA for the CDR3 is TGTGCCAGCAGTTTTCCCCTCGACAGGGACACTGAAGCTTTCTTT. Amino acid sequence: CASSFPLDRDTEAFF.

This rearrangement joins TRBV28 to TRBJ2-3, with TRBD1 identical over 9 bases. Germline CDR1 MDHEN, CDR2 SYDVKM. Unmatched junction bases numbered 14, after V lost 7 bases and J lost 0 bases. The CDR3 is 18 amino acids. The chain's CDR3 is CASTLGQGTYSSTDTQYF. CDR3 coding DNA: TGTGCCAGCACCCTCGGACAGGGGACCTACTCTAGCACAGATACGCAGTATTTT. Using reference TRBV28 and TRBJ2-3 for the parts outside the CDR3, the full variable domain is DVKVTQSSRYLVKRTGEKVFLECVQDMDHENMFWYRQDPGLGLRLIYFSYDVKMKEKGDIPEGYSVSREKKERFSLILESASTNQTSMYLCASTLGQGTYSSTDTQYFGPGTRLTVL.

The rearrangement uses TRBV12-3 or TRBV12-4 and TRBJ2-7; D not certain. The ends were cut back, 6 bases at V and 5 bases at J, with 11 bases in the middle. This CDR3 region has 12 residues. The DNA for the CDR3 is TGTGCCAGCAGCAATCCGCCCAACGAGCAGTACTTC. This codes for CASSNPPNEQYF.

This clonotype was seen many times. The CDR3 loop is CASTRGILSYEQYF. In DNA form, the CDR3 reads TGCGCCAGCACCCGGGGGATTCTATCCTACGAGCAGTACTTC. V is TRBV5-1 and J is TRBJ2-7, with D perhaps matching TRBD2 (6 bases). The V gene lost 6 bases and the J gene lost 1 base, with 14 bases spanning the gap. The germline CDR1 and CDR2 sequences are SGHRS and YFSETQ. This CDR3 comprises 14 residues.

In this sample, this clonotype turned up many times. The rearrangement links TRBV7-6 to TRBJ2-1, with no clear D. The CDR3 consists of 12 residues. The V and J ends lost 3 bases and 3 bases respectively, with 3 bases between them. Germline assignment: CDR1 SGHVS and CDR2 FNYEAQ. The CDR3 sequence is CASSFIYNEQFF. CDR3 sequence (DNA): TGTGCCAGCAGCTTCATCTACAATGAGCAGTTCTTC.

CDR3 protein: CASSLADRPNYGYTF. As DNA, the CDR3 is TGCGCCAGCAGCTTGGCCGACAGACCTAACTATGGCTACACCTTC. The V and J genes are TRBV5-1 and TRBJ1-2, with TRBD1 as a possible D gene (5 bases). Trimming removed 0 bases at V and 0 bases at J, with 9 bases between. CDR1 and CDR2 from the germline V gene are SGHRS and YFSETQ. CDR3 length equals 15 residues.

This clonotype showed up many times. The J gene is TRBJ1-2, the V gene TRBV5-1; D is perhaps TRBD1 (5 bases). Germline V lookup: CDR1 SGHRS, CDR2 YFSETQ. The CDR3 consists of 16 residues. V was pared by 9 bases and J by 8 bases, with 29 bases between. The CDR3 spells CATKQEEKGETEGYTF. The CDR3 DNA reads as TGCGCCACCAAGCAGGAGGAGAAAGGGGAAACGGAAGGCTACACCTTC.

This clonotype was recorded many times. The chain carries TRBV6-4 and TRBJ1-1; a possible D gene is TRBD1 (5 bases). V was cut by 3 bases and J by 9 bases, with 17 bases left in between. There are 14 residues in the CDR3. CDR1 MRHNA and CDR2 SNTAGT come from the germline V gene. CDR3 amino acids: CASSDSVGTGQAFF. CDR3 DNA: TGTGCCAGCAGTGATTCTGTAGGGACGGGACAAGCTTTCTTT.

Worth noting for this clonotype: One end of the junction fails to match germline, which may point to a read error. The chain carries TRBV9 and TRBJ2-3; 7 bases map to TRBD2. This CDR3 spans 15 amino acids. Germline CDR1 reads SGDLS; CDR2 reads YYNGEE. CDR3: CASSRGDVGTDTQCF. The CDR3 bases are TGTGCCAGCAGCCGGGGGGATGTCGGCACAGATACGCAGTGTTTT. The complete variable domain, with remaining parts taken from reference TRBV9 and TRBJ2-3, reads DSGVTQTPKHLITATGQRVTLRCSPRSGDLSVYWYQQSLDQGLQFLIQYYNGEERAKGNILERFSAQQFPDLHSELNLSSLELGDSALYFCASSRGDVGTDTQCFGPGTRLTVL.

This clonotype appeared a few times. The chain uses TRBV18 and TRBJ2-7, with D uncertain. Between the trimmed V and J ends, which lost 3 bases and 0 bases, there was a span of 12 bases. CDR3 size: 15 residues. Looked up from germline, CDR1 is KGHSH and CDR2 is LQKENI. The CDR3: CASSPSLGGSYEQYV. CDR3 in DNA: TGTGCCAGCTCACCGTCCCTGGGTGGCTCCTACGAGCAGTACGTC.

This clonotype was counted between two and nine times. This rearrangement joins TRBV5-1 to TRBJ1-2, with D unclear. The CDR3 extends over 12 amino acids. With 0 bases removed from V and 8 bases from J, the gap between germline ends came to 8 bases. In germline, CDR1 is SGHRS, CDR2 YFSETQ. The CDR3, as DNA: TGCGCCAGCAGCTTGGAGCGTGGAGGCTACACCTTC. Its translation: CASSLERGGYTF.

This clonotype was counted many times. The chain is built from TRBV7-3 and TRBJ2-1, with 7 nucleotides matching TRBD1. The CDR3 is 14 residues long. CDR1 SGHTA and CDR2 FQGTGA come from the germline V gene. Trimming cost V 3 bases and J 3 bases; bases outside gene matches: 2. In nucleotides, the CDR3 is TGTGCCAGCAGCTTCGACAGGGACTACAATGAGCAGTTCTTC. It encodes CASSFDRDYNEQFF.

This clonotype turned up a few times. The rearrangement joins TRBV29-1 to TRBJ2-1; a weak D match, TRBD2 (5 bases). The CDR3 contains 13 residues. Germline CDR1 SQVTM, CDR2 ANQGSEA. Trimming shortened V by 3 bases and J by 8 bases, and 14 bases separated the two germline ends. The CDR3 nucleotides read TGCAGCGTTGATTATCGGGGAAGCGATGAGCAGTTCTTC. This codes for CSVDYRGSDEQFF.

This clonotype has a single count. The chain has TRBV4-3 and TRBJ2-7, with 12 bases lining up with TRBD2. From germline, CDR1 is LGHNA and CDR2 YSLEER. J was trimmed by 4 bases and V by 1 base; bases with no gene match: 2. CDR3 length equals 15 residues. The CDR3 bases are TGCGCCAGCAGCCAAGGGACTAGCGGGGCATACGAGCAGTACGTC. It yields the protein CASSQGTSGAYEQYV.

There are many counts of this clonotype. This chain uses TRBV12-3 or TRBV12-4 with TRBJ2-7; D perhaps matches TRBD1 (6 bases). Trimming removed 3 bases at V and 4 bases at J, with 13 bases between. CDR3 length: 14 amino acids. The DNA of the CDR3 is TGTGCCAGCAGTTTTGGCCCTACAGGGTACGAGCAGTACTTC. Amino acid sequence: CASSFGPTGYEQYF.

This rearrangement joins TRBV5-6 to TRBJ2-5, with D possibly TRBD1 on 5 matching bases. Trimming stripped 3 bases from V and 7 bases from J, with 7 bases between. Germline CDR1 is SGHDT and CDR2 is YYEEEE. CDR3 length: 11 amino acids. The CDR3 DNA follows: TGTGCCAGCAGCTCAAGGGGGACCCAGTACTTC. Translation gives CASSSRGTQYF.

This chain connects TRBV27 to TRBJ2-5; D call uncertain. Trimming cost V 6 bases and J 7 bases, with 9 bases left between them. The CDR3 is 11 residues long. Germline V gene sequence: CDR1 MNHEY, CDR2 SMNVEV (reference sequence). CDR3: CASSASGTQYF. The CDR3 DNA reads TGTGCCAGCAGCGCGTCTGGGACCCAGTACTTC.

The rearrangement links TRBV27 to TRBJ2-1; 8 nucleotides match TRBD1. Trimming at V came to 6 bases and at J to 10 bases, leaving 11 bases not matched to a gene. CDR1 MNHEY and CDR2 SMNVEV come from the germline V gene (reference sequence). There are 14 residues in the CDR3. The CDR3 loop reads CASRIPGGGYEQFF. CDR3 DNA: TGTGCCAGCAGGATTCCAGGGGGCGGGTACGAGCAGTTCTTC.

This clonotype has only a few counts. This chain links TRBV9 with TRBJ2-1; D is possibly TRBD2 (5 bases). The CDR3 is made up of 14 amino acids. Germline CDR1 and CDR2: SGDLS and YYNGEE. The germline V and J ends were trimmed by 0 bases and 5 bases, with 9 bases remaining between them. In DNA, the CDR3 is TGTGCCAGCAGCGTAGTGGGAGCCAACAATGAGCAGTTCTTC. Translation gives CASSVVGANNEQFF.

The V and J genes are TRBV19 and TRBJ2-3, with D uncertain. The germline V gene has CDR1 LNHDA and CDR2 SQIVND (reference sequence). The CDR3 loop spans 13 amino acids. The V end lost 4 bases, the J end lost 1 base, and 6 bases lay between the germline ends. This chain's CDR3 is CASSTTGTDTQYF. The CDR3 nucleotides read TGTGCCAGTAGTACCACAGGCACAGATACGCAGTATTTT. Using reference TRBV19 and TRBJ2-3 for the parts outside the CDR3, the full variable domain is DGGITQSPKYLFRKEGQNVTLSCEQNLNHDAMYWYRQDPGQGLRLIYYSQIVNDFQKGDIAEGYSVSREKKESFPLTVTSAQKNPTAFYLCASSTTGTDTQYFGPGTRLTVL.

Ten or more counts support this clonotype. The chain uses TRBV20-1 and TRBJ2-3; TRBD2 aligns across 11 bases. V shed 0 bases and J 2 bases; nucleotides not matched to a gene: 7. The CDR3 totals 17 residues. Germline CDR1 is DFQATT and CDR2 is SNEGSKA (reference sequence). This CDR3 reads CSARDRGLAVVTDTQYF. The CDR3 DNA sequence: TGCAGTGCTAGAGATCGGGGACTAGCGGTTGTCACAGATACGCAGTATTTT.